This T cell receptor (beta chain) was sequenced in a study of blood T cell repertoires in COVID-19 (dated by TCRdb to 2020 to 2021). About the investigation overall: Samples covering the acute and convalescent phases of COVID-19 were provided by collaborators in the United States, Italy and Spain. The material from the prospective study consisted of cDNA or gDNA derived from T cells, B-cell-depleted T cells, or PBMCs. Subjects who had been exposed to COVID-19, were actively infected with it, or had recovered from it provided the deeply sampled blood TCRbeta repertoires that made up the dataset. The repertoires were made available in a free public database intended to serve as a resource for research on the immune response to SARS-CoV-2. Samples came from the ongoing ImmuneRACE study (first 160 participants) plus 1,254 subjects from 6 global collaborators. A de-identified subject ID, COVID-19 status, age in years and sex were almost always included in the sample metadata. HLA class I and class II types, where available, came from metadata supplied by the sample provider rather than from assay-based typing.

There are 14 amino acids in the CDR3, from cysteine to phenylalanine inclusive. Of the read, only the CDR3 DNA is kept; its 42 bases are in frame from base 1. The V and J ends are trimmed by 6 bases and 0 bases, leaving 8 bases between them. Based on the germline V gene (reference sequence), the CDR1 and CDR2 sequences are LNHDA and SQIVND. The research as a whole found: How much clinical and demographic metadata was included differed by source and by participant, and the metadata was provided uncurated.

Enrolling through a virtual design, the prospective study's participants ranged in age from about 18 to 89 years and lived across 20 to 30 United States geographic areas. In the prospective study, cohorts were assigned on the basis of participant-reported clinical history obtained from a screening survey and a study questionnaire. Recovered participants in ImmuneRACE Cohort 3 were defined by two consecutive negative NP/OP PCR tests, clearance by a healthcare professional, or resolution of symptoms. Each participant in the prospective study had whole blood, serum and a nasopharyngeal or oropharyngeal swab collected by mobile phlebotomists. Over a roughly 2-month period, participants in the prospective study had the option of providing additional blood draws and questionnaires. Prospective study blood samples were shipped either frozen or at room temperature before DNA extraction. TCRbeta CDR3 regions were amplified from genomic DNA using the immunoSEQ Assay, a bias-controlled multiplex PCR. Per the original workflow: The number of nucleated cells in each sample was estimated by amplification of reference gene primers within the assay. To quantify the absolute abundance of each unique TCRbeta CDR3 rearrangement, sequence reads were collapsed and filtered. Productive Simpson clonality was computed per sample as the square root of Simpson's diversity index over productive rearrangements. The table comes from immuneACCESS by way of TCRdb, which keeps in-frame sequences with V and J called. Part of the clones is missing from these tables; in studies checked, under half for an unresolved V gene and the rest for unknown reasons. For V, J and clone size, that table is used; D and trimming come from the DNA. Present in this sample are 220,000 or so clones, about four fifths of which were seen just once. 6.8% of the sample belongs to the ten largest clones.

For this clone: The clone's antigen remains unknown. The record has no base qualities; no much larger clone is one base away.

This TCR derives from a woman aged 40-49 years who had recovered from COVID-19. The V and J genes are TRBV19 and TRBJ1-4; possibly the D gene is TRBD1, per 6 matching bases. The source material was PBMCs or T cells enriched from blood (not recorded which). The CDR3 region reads CASRPGATNEKLFF. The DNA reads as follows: TGTGCCAGTAGGCCAGGGGCAACTAATGAAAAACTGTTTTTT.